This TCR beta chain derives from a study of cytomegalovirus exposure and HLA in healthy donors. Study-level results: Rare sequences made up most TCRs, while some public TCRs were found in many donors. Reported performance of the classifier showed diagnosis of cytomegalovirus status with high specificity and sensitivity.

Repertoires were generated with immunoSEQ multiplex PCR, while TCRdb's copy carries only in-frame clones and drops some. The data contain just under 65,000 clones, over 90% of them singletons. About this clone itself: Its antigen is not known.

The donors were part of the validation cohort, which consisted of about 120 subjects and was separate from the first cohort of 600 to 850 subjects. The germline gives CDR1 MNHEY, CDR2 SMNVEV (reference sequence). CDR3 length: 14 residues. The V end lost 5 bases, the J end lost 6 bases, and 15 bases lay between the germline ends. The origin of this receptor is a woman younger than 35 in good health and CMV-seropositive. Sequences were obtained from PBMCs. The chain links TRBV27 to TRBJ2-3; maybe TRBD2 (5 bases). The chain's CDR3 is CASSHRGSADTQYF. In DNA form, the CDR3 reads TGTGCCAGCAGTCACCGGGGATCGGCGGATACGCAGTATTTT.